Below, one TCR beta chain is given with its context. The sample originates from a study of T cell responses to AZD1222 COVID-19 vaccine. The CDR3 is 17 residues long. Trimming pared 0 bases from V and 0 bases from J, leaving 13 bases between. CDR1 and CDR2 (germline): SGHDN, FVKESK. Assay: immunoSEQ multiplex PCR; the TCRdb copy retains only in-frame clones and omits some. Of about 78,000 clones in the sample, 65% to 85% are singletons; the top ten hold approximately 2.9%. The J gene is TRBJ2-3, the V gene TRBV14; TRBD1 might be the D (5 bases). The sample in question was peripheral blood, obtained on day 0 of AZD1222 vaccination. This TCR derives from an adult in good health. CDR3 sequence: CASSQDSAGSSTDTQYF. The CDR3 coding sequence is TGTGCCAGCAGCCAAGATTCGGCAGGGTCTAGCACAGATACGCAGTATTTT.